This TCR beta chain was sequenced in a study of cytomegalovirus exposure and HLA in healthy donors. Use of 60 Vbeta and 13 Jbeta primers characterized the PCR. Methods used by the authors: Among the unique TCR beta chains that a later analysis counted, about 86 million in all, 10 million to 13 million were shared. The method was immunoSEQ multiplex PCR; TCRdb's version includes in-frame clones alone and lacks a portion of them. Clone size and the V and J calls come from that table; the DNA yielded D and trimming. This table has around 90,000 clones, around 84% appearing once. Details on this clone: Its matching antigen is unknown.

General observations from the study: TCR beta chain V- and J-gene trimming was linked, in a later analysis, to a missense variant in DCLRE1C. An Asian-associated ancestry cluster reportedly showed fewer N-insertions than the roughly 600-donor mean in a later analysis. The authors later found most CMV-associated TCR beta chains appeared HLA-restricted.

The sequencing input was PBMCs. This clonotype was obtained from a man aged 40-49 years in good health and CMV-seropositive.

The CDR3: CSASLGAGVEQYF. In nucleotides, the CDR3 is TGCAGCGCTAGCCTGGGGGCAGGGGTCGAGCAGTACTTC. The chain carries TRBV29-1 and TRBJ2-7, with D tentatively TRBD1 (6 bases). V gave up 7 bases and J gave up 6 bases, with 19 bases separating them. This CDR3 is 13 amino acids long. The germline gives CDR1 SQVTM, CDR2 ANQGSEA.